This T cell receptor beta chain was sequenced in a study of shared clonotypes between healthy human individuals. General observations from the study: On the whole, naive subsets had larger estimated richness than memory subsets had. Among four donors, roughly 5.5% of naive CD4 clonotypes were found in common. The generation probabilities recorded for non-shared clonotypes fell below those of clonotypes shared by all four donors.

Method: immunoSEQ multiplex PCR; TCRdb's copy keeps in-frame clones and lacks some. The table records some 1,400,000 clones, over 95% of them present only once. Turning to this clone: Antigen: not known.

This clonotype originated in a man aged 25-45 years in good health. Sequencing was carried out using naive CD4+ T cells sorted from blood. Indicated subset: CD45RA+ positively selected.

The CDR3 nucleotides are TGTGCCAGCAGTGCCCAGACAGGGATGAACACCGGGGAGCTGTTTTTT. Encoded protein: CASSAQTGMNTGELFF. V is TRBV6-1 and J is TRBJ2-2; the match to TRBD1 covers 7 bases. The CDR3 is made up of 16 amino acids. Trimming cost V 4 bases and J 1 base; bases outside gene matches: 6. CDR1 is MNHNS and CDR2 is SASEGT in the germline V gene.